What follows are 13 T cell receptor beta chains derived from one specimen sequenced in a study of T cell responses to AZD1222 COVID-19 vaccine. The protocol was immunoSEQ multiplex PCR, while the TCRdb copy is restricted to in-frame clones and leaves out a portion. The repertoire holds about 110,000 clones, with 90% to 95% as singletons. The sequences come from peripheral blood, collected on day 0 of AZD1222 vaccination. Receptors originate from an adult in good health.

V usage is TRBV19 and J usage is TRBJ1-2; D unclear. The CDR3 runs to 14 residues. Trimming pared 3 bases from V and 8 bases from J, leaving 16 bases between. CDR1 and CDR2 from the germline V gene are LNHDA and SQIVND (reference sequence). CDR3 sequence (DNA): TGTGCCAGTAGTATCCCGCGAAGCCTCGGGGGCTACACCTTC. It translates to CASSIPRSLGGYTF.

V usage is TRBV28 and J usage is TRBJ2-1, with a possible D match to TRBD2 (6 bases). The CDR3 length is 12 residues. V lost 8 bases to trimming and J lost 6 bases, with 11 bases between them. Germline V gene sequence: CDR1 MDHEN, CDR2 SYDVKM. For the CDR3, the DNA is TGTGCCAGCGGGAGGTTTGGCAATGAGCAGTTCTTC. Translated: CASGRFGNEQFF.

Points on this clone: Germline is not matched at one junction end, which may reflect a read error. This chain links TRBV6-1 with TRBJ2-4, with 9 bases identical to TRBD1. CDR1 and CDR2 (germline): MNHNS, SASEGT. The CDR3 is 16 residues long. The CDR3 loop reads CTSSETGGQGFTIQYF. The DNA of the CDR3 is TGTACCAGCAGTGAAACAGGGGGCCAAGGTTTTACCATTCAGTACTTC.

This clone was counted once. V is TRBV3-1 (or the pseudogene TRBV3-2) and J is TRBJ2-2; possible D gene TRBD2, 6 bases. From germline, CDR1 is LGHDT and CDR2 YNNKEL (reference sequence). The CDR3 is 15 amino acids. V was cut by 4 bases and J by 4 bases, with 13 bases left in between. This chain's CDR3 is CASSPPGVSTGELFF. In DNA form, the CDR3 reads TGTGCCAGCAGCCCCCCGGGGGTAAGCACCGGGGAGCTGTTTTTT.

The chain carries TRBV28 and TRBJ1-4; D gene unclear. CDR3 size: 15 residues. Looked up from germline, CDR1 is MDHEN and CDR2 is SYDVKM. V gave up 4 bases and J gave up 7 bases, with 16 bases separating them. The DNA for the CDR3 is TGTGCCAGCAGTTCAGTCCTAAGGGTTCTTGAAAAACTGTTTTTT. Amino acid sequence: CASSSVLRVLEKLFF.

Within the sample, this clone is medium-sized. The chain combines TRBV6-1 with TRBJ2-6; D not resolved. This CDR3 region has 15 residues. The germline V gene has CDR1 MNHNS and CDR2 SASEGT. The ends were cut back, 2 bases at V and 0 bases at J, with 5 bases in the middle. CDR3 DNA sequence: TGTGCCAGCAGTGAACGCAGCTCTGGGGCCAACGTCCTGACTTTC. This encodes CASSERSSGANVLTF.

The chain links TRBV3-1 (or the pseudogene TRBV3-2) to TRBJ2-7; 13 bases agree with TRBD2. The CDR3 is 16 amino acids. V dropped 4 bases and J dropped 3; count of bases not matched to a gene: 6. Germline V gives CDR1 LGHDT, CDR2 YNNKEL (reference sequence). The CDR3 DNA sequence: TGTGCCAGCAGCCGCGGACTAGCGGGAGATAACTACGAGCAGTACTTC. Its translation is CASSRGLAGDNYEQYF.

The rearrangement joins TRBV30 to TRBJ2-7, with 9 bases lining up with TRBD1. The CDR3 sequence is 14 residues long. The trim removed 1 base at V and 7 bases at J, leaving 8 bases unmatched. Germline V lookup: CDR1 GTSNPN, CDR2 SVGIG (reference sequence). In nucleotides, the CDR3 is TGTGCCTGGAGTGGACAGGGGGTCATGGTGGAGCAGTACTTC. It specifies CAWSGQGVMVEQYF.

This chain links TRBV6-5 with TRBJ1-1; the match to TRBD1 covers 7 bases. CDR3 length equals 16 residues. The germline CDR1 and CDR2 sequences are MNHEY and SVGAGI. The ends lost 0 bases at V and 5 bases at J; junction bases unmatched: 9. The CDR3 protein is CASSYSQGLAPTEAFF. The CDR3, as DNA: TGTGCCAGCAGTTACTCACAGGGGTTGGCTCCGACTGAAGCTTTCTTT.

V is TRBV11-2 and J is TRBJ2-2; weak D call: TRBD2 (5 bases). V was pared by 6 bases and J by 1 base, with 21 bases between. In germline, CDR1 is SGHAT, CDR2 FQNNGV. The CDR3 has 18 amino acids. The DNA of the CDR3 is TGTGCCAGCAGTCCAGCGGTCCCCTCACCCTGGAACACCGGGGAGCTGTTTTTT. It yields the protein CASSPAVPSPWNTGELFF.

The CDR3 reads CASSLSLAGYTF. CDR3 coding DNA: TGTGCCAGCAGCTTAAGTCTCGCCGGCTACACCTTC. The V call is TRBV11-3, the J call TRBJ1-2; D gene uncertain. Per the germline V gene, CDR1 is SGHNT and CDR2 is YENEEA. The ends were cut back, 2 bases at V and 8 bases at J, with 9 bases in the middle. CDR3 size: 12 residues. The full variable domain, completed using reference TRBV11-3 and TRBJ1-2, is EAGVVQSPRYKIIEKKQPVAFWCNPISGHNTLYWYLQNLGQGPELLIRYENEEAVDDSQLPKDRFSAERLKGVDSTLKIQPAELGDSAVYLCASSLSLAGYTFGSGTRLTVV.

This CDR3 is CASFGTEFSANTGELFF. CDR3 DNA sequence: TGTGCCAGCTTCGGGACTGAGTTTTCCGCGAACACCGGGGAGCTGTTTTTT. The rearrangement joins TRBV28 to TRBJ2-2; a possible D gene is TRBD2 (6 bases). The germline gives CDR1 MDHEN, CDR2 SYDVKM. This CDR3 has 17 residues. V was pared by 8 bases and J by 0 bases, with 19 bases between.

V is TRBV18 and J is TRBJ1-1; 8 nucleotides match TRBD1. With 3 bases clipped from V and 7 bases from J, the junction kept 7 bases outside the gene matches. The CDR3 is 14 residues long. The germline gives CDR1 KGHSH, CDR2 LQKENI. CDR3 sequence reads: CASSPGQGADEAFF. In DNA, the CDR3 is TGTGCCAGCTCACCGGGGCAGGGGGCCGATGAAGCTTTCTTT.